The sample holds many counts of the clone carrying this TCR beta chain. This specimen belongs to a study of human T cells and chemical hapten exposure. Turning to the study itself: Largely, small differences in pooled library volume made per-sample TCR yields vary.

The study's library attached unique molecular identifiers to single cDNA molecules. In the study's own analysis: Ranging from roughly 23,224 to 690,600, TCR counts per sample had a median value of around 90,000. TCRdb re-called the RACE reads through MiXCR, storing one row per CDR3 protein. The V and J calls reflect TCRdb's pipeline rather than the authors' work. This sample has about 120,000 distinct CDR3 sequences, with roughly 13% found just once. The ends were cut back, 1 base at V and 5 bases at J, with 13 bases in the middle. The CDR3 sequence is 15 residues long. Germline lookup yields CDR1 KGHDR and CDR2 SFDVKD. Sample time point: patch test 1, 2 weeks after DPC sensitization. The treatment: therapeutic diphenylcyclopropenone sensitization with weekly scalp DPC. In every case, blood was obtained before the patch test was applied.

The receptor was derived from a man between 18 and 29 years old with alopecia areata. Some clones in this sample may be carry-over from other donors' samples. Sequencing was performed on whole blood, taken in connection with sensitization to the hapten diphenylcyclopropenone (DPC). This chain links TRBV24-1 with TRBJ2-5, with D perhaps assigned TRBD1 or TRBD2 (6 bases each). The CDR3 spells CATSDFNREEETQYF. CDR3 DNA: TGTGCCACCAGTGATTTCAACAGGGAGGAGGAGACCCAGTACTTC.